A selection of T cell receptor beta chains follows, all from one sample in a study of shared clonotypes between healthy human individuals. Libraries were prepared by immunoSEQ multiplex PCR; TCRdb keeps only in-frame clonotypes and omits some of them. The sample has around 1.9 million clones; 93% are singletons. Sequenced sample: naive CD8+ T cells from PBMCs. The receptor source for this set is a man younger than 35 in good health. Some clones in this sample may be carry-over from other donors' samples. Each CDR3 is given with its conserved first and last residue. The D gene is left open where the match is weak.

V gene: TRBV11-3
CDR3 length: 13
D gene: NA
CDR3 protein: CASSLGVRGEQYF

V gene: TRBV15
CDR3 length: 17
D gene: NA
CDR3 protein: CATSRGPGGDDTDTQYF

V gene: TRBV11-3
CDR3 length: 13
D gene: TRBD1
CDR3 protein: CASSLGQGTEAFF

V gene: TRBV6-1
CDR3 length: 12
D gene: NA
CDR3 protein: CASSEGTDTQYF

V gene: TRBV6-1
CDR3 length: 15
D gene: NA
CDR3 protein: CASSERGRVWAEAFF

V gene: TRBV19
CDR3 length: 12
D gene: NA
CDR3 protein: CAIRQSNTEAFF

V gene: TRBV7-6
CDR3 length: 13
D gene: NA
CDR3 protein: CASSLFPMMEQYF

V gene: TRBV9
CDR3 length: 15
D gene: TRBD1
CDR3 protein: CASSSWDSLGREAFF

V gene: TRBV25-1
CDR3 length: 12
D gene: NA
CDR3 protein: CASSTRTDAKFF

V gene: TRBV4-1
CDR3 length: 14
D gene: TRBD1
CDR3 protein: CASSPGTGVYEQYF

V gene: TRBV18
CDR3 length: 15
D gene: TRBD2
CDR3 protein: CASSPVTSGTGELFF

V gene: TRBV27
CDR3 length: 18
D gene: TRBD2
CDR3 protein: CASRPGLAGGVYTGELFF

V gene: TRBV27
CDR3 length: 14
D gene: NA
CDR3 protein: CASGTGLIKAGYTF

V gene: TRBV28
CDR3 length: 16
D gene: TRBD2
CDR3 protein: CASSAYGLADTDTQYF

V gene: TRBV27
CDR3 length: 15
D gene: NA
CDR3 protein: CASSASGQSSYEQYF

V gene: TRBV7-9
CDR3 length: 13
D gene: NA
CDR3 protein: CASSLARGSGYTF

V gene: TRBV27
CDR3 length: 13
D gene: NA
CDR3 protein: CASSFSGRGPQHF

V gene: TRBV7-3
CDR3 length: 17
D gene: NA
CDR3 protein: CASSPMTGYTGPDTQYF

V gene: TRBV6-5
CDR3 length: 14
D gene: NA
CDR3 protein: CASSYVVGGAVQYF

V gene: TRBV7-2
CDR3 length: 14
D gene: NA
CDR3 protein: CASSTRTPHYEQYF

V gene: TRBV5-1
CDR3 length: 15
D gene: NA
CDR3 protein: CASSPGPSSGNTIYF

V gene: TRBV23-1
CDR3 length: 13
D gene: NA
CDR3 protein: CASSQPQSREAFF

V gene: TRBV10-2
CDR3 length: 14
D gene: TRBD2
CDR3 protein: CASRGLAGPYEQYF

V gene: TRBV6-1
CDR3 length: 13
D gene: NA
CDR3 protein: CASRTGNYYEQYF